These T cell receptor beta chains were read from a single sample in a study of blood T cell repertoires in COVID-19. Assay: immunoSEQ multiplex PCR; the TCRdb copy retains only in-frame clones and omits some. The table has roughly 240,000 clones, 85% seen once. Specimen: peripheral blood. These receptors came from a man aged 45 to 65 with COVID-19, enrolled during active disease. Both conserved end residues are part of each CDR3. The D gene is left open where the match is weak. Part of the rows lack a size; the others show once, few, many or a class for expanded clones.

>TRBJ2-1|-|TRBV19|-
CASSRSPGLGEQFF
TGTGCCAGTAGTAGGTCCCCAGGGCTAGGTGAGCAGTTCTTC
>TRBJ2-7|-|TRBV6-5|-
CASRGTPSSYEQYF
TGTGCCAGCAGAGGGACACCGAGCTCCTACGAGCAGTACTTC
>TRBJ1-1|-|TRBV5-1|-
CASSLAENTEAFF
TGCGCCAGCAGCTTGGCAGAGAACACTGAAGCTTTCTTT
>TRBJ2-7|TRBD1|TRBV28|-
CASSFRGRVSYEQYF
TGTGCCAGCAGTTTTAGGGGGCGCGTATCCTACGAGCAGTACTTC
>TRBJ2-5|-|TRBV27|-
CASSLSARGQETQYF
TGTGCCAGCAGTTTATCAGCACGGGGCCAAGAGACCCAGTACTTC
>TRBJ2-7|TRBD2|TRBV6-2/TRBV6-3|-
CASSLLTGGGYEQYF
TGTGCCAGCAGTCTTCTAACCGGCGGGGGCTACGAGCAGTACTTC
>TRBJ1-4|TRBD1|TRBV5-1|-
CASSLYRGTGNEKLFF
TGCGCCAGCAGCTTATACAGGGGGACGGGTAATGAAAAACTGTTTTTT
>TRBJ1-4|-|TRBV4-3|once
CASSSRMTRKNEKLFF
TGCGCCAGCAGCTCCCGGATGACTCGGAAAAATGAAAAACTGTTTTTT
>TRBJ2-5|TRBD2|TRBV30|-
CAWSPSPSGGPKETQYF
TGTGCCTGGAGTCCCTCACCTAGCGGGGGGCCAAAAGAGACCCAGTACTTC
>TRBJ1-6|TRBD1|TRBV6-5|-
CASSSGTGVSPLHF
TGTGCCAGCAGTTCCGGGACAGGGGTTTCACCCCTCCACTTT
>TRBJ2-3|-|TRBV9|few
CASSVSPGREYTDTQYF
TGTGCCAGCAGCGTAAGTCCAGGCAGGGAATACACAGATACGCAGTATTTT
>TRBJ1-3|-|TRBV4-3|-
CASSQNRVSGNTIYF
TGCGCCAGCAGCCAAAACAGGGTCTCTGGAAACACCATATATTTT
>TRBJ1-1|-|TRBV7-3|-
CASSSGSMNTEAFF
TGTGCCAGCAGCTCCGGGAGCATGAACACTGAAGCTTTCTTT
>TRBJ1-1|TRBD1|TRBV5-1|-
CASSLTGGSTEAFF
TGCGCCAGCAGCCTTACAGGGGGAAGCACTGAAGCTTTCTTT
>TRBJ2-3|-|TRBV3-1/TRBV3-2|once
CASSHGTGSRDTQYF
TGTGCCAGCAGCCACGGAACAGGGTCCAGAGATACGCAGTATTTT
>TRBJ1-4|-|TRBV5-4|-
CASSSGGSNEKLFF
TGTGCCAGCAGCTCTGGGGGCTCTAATGAAAAACTGTTTTTT
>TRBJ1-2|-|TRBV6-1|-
CASSEDRAGGYTF
TGTGCCAGCAGTGAAGACCGGGCGGGCGGCTACACCTTC
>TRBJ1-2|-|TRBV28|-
CASSQQANYGYTF
TGTGCCAGCAGTCAACAGGCTAACTATGGCTACACCTTC
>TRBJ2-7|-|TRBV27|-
CASSTSTGLPYEQYF
TGTGCCAGCAGTACGTCAACAGGGTTGCCCTACGAGCAGTACTTC
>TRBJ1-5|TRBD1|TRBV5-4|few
CASSRDRGPNQPQHF
TGTGCCAGCAGCAGGGACAGGGGGCCTAATCAGCCCCAGCATTTT